This T cell receptor beta chain was documented in a study of blood T cell repertoires in COVID-19. Turning to the study itself: T cells, B-cell-depleted T cells, or PBMCs supplied cDNA or gDNA.

The CDR3 has 11 amino acids. The germline V gene encodes CDR1 LGHDT and CDR2 YNNKEL (reference sequence). Trimming cost V 2 bases and J 11 bases; bases outside gene matches: 3. In the original workflow: Amplified reference gene primers provided the basis for estimating nucleated cell counts. Method: immunoSEQ multiplex PCR; TCRdb's copy keeps in-frame clones and lacks some. That table gives V, J and clone size, and the DNA gave D and trimming. In the table there are 150,000 to 190,000 clones, approximately 73% of which are singletons. The genes are TRBV3-1 (or the pseudogene TRBV3-2) and TRBJ2-7; 7 bases align to TRBD2. Sequencing used peripheral blood. The receptor was derived from a woman older than 75 with acute or convalescent COVID-19. The CDR3: CASSQKGREYF. In DNA form, the CDR3 reads TGTGCCAGCAGCCAAAAGGGGAGGGAGTACTTC.